Shown below are 18 T cell receptor beta chains from a single sample sequenced in a study of blood T cells in healthy people across ages. With a J-beta primer mix and a sample-barcoded 5' primer, a second PCR ran 7 to 11 cycles. TCRdb processed the 5' RACE reads anew with MiXCR; each CDR3 protein has one entry. This table holds 870,000 or so distinct CDR3 sequences, about 30% found once. The sequenced sample consisted of blood. These receptors were obtained from a woman of 80 years or more in good health.

V gene TRBV7-8 combines with J gene TRBJ2-4, with D uncertain. The CDR3 is made up of 14 amino acids. Germline CDR1 and CDR2: SGHVS and FQNEAQ. Trimming cost V 5 bases and J 13 bases, with 21 bases left between them. CDR3 sequence (DNA): TGTGCCAGCAGCCCGCCGGGCCTGGCTGGGCAGCAGTACTTC. Protein sequence: CASSPPGLAGQQYF.

This clonotype was counted many times. The V gene is TRBV12-3 or TRBV12-4, the J gene TRBJ1-1; D may be TRBD1 (6 bases). This CDR3 has 13 residues. Trimming removed 8 bases at V and 1 base at J, with 11 bases between. Here the CDR3 DNA reads TGTGCCAGCGTAAGGGGGGAGAACACTGAAGCTTTCTTT. It is translated as CASVRGENTEAFF.

The chain has TRBV6-2 or TRBV6-3 and TRBJ2-3; 7 positions agree with TRBD2. The germline gives CDR1 MNHEY, CDR2 SVGEGT. The CDR3 has 15 amino acids. J lost 6 bases, V lost 7 bases, and 13 bases had no gene match. The CDR3, as DNA: TGTGCCAGCACCCAGTGGGAGGGGCGAGAGGATACGCAGTATTTT. It yields the protein CASTQWEGREDTQYF.

The chain is built from TRBV7-9 and TRBJ2-4, with 10 bases identical to TRBD2. Gene TRBJ2-5 matches the end of the DNA better, so the J call may be wrong. This CDR3 is 20 amino acids long. Germline assignment: CDR1 SEHNR and CDR2 FQNEAQ (reference sequence). The CDR3 loop is CASSLPGRATSGAVQETQYF. The CDR3 bases are TGTGCCAGCAGCTTACCTGGTCGGGCCACTAGCGGGGCCGTCCAAGAGACCCAGTACTTC.

This clonotype was seen only a few times. V and J are TRBV10-3 and TRBJ2-5, with D perhaps TRBD1 or TRBD2 (6 bases each). Germline V gene sequence: CDR1 ENHRY, CDR2 SYGVKD. The CDR3 contains 15 residues. Trimming took 4 bases from V and 5 from J, leaving 17 bases between them. The CDR3 DNA sequence: TGTGCCATCAGTGCGACGGGGGCTGGGGTTGAGACCCAGTACTTC. Translating it yields CAISATGAGVETQYF.

This chain uses TRBV11-1 with TRBJ2-5; no reliable D call. The CDR3 loop spans 13 amino acids. Germline V gives CDR1 SGHAT, CDR2 FQDESV (reference sequence). Trimming took off 5 bases at V and 5 bases at J, with 12 bases between the two ends. The CDR3 DNA reads as TGTGCCAGCAGCCCAGGACGGTGGGAGACCCAGTACTTC. It specifies CASSPGRWETQYF.

This chain joins TRBV20-1 and TRBJ2-2; 11 nucleotides line up with TRBD2. The CDR3 is 16 residues long. Germline CDR1 reads DFQATT; CDR2 reads SNEGSKA (reference sequence). Trimming at V came to 0 bases and at J to 3 bases, leaving 3 bases not matched to a gene. The CDR3 loop is CSARDLAGGHTGELFF. The CDR3 DNA reads as TGCAGTGCTAGAGATTTAGCGGGGGGGCACACCGGGGAGCTGTTTTTT.

This clonotype was seen more than once but under ten times. CDR3 protein: CASSSQAGPITEAFF. The DNA of the CDR3 is TGTGCCAGCAGTTCCCAGGCGGGACCAATAACTGAAGCTTTCTTT. This chain joins TRBV28 and TRBJ1-1; TRBD1 might be the D (5 bases). The CDR3 runs 15 residues. V was clipped by 4 bases and J by 5 bases, with 17 bases between them. Germline V gene sequence: CDR1 MDHEN, CDR2 SYDVKM.

This clonotype appeared a few times. This rearrangement joins TRBV7-2 to TRBJ1-1; D unclear. This CDR3 spans 15 amino acids. The ends were cut back, 5 bases at V and 0 bases at J, with 13 bases in the middle. The germline CDR1 and CDR2 sequences are SGHTA and FQGNSA. CDR3: CASSKHLALNTEAFF. The CDR3 region has the DNA TGTGCCAGCAGCAAACACTTGGCGCTGAACACTGAAGCTTTCTTT.

The sample holds many counts of this clonotype. The chain carries TRBV18 and TRBJ2-7; D not resolved. Trimming cost V 8 bases and J 4 bases, with 12 bases left between them. CDR1 KGHSH and CDR2 LQKENI come from the germline V gene. This CDR3 is 12 amino acids long. The CDR3 region is CASSPTAYEQYF. DNA for the CDR3: TGTGCCAGCAGTCCTACAGCGTACGAGCAGTACTTC. The complete variable domain, with remaining parts taken from reference TRBV18 and TRBJ2-7, reads NAGVMQNPRHLVRRRGQEARLRCSPMKGHSHVYWYRQLPEEGLKFMVYLQKENIIDESGMPKERFSAEFPKEGPSILRIQQVVRGDSAAYFCASSPTAYEQYFGPGTRLTVT.

This clonotype has ten or more counts. V is TRBV6-1 and J is TRBJ2-1; TRBD2 agrees at 10 bases. The V gene end was trimmed by 0 bases and the J gene end by 6 bases; junction bases not matched to a gene: 5. CDR1 and CDR2 (germline): MNHNS, SASEGT. The CDR3 contains 16 residues. The chain's CDR3 is CASSEAPSGGPNEQFF. CDR3 nucleotide sequence: TGTGCCAGCAGTGAAGCTCCTAGCGGGGGCCCCAATGAGCAGTTCTTC.

Notes on this clonotype: A junction boundary mismatches the germline segment, possibly from a read error. This rearrangement joins TRBV29-1 to TRBJ1-4; TRBD1 might be the D (5 bases). This CDR3 is 15 amino acids long. Germline CDR1 reads SQVTM; CDR2 reads ANQGSEA. The chain's CDR3 is CSGEIPQGSGEKRFF. DNA for the CDR3: TGCAGCGGTGAAATCCCCCAGGGAAGCGGTGAAAAACGGTTTTTT.

In this sample, this clonotype turned up many times. The rearrangement joins TRBV12-3 or TRBV12-4 to TRBJ2-3; 11 positions match TRBD2. The CDR3 sequence is 17 residues long. J was trimmed by 2 bases and V by 2 bases; bases with no gene match: 6. CDR3 sequence reads: CASSLTGTSGLTDTQYF. CDR3 DNA sequence: TGTGCCAGCAGTTTAACCGGGACTAGCGGCCTCACAGATACGCAGTATTTT.

There are many counts of this clonotype. This chain links TRBV12-3 or TRBV12-4 with TRBJ2-5; D gene ambiguous. V dropped 6 bases and J dropped 5 bases, with 13 bases sitting between them. This CDR3 region has 13 residues. CDR3 bases: TGTGCCAGCAGCCACAGTGATAGGGAGACCCAGTACTTC. The encoded protein is CASSHSDRETQYF.

The rearrangement links TRBV5-5 to TRBJ1-6; a possible D gene is TRBD1 (5 bases). V was pared by 4 bases and J by 0 bases, with 11 bases between. The length of the CDR3 is 16 residues. Looked up from germline, CDR1 is SGHKS and CDR2 is YYEKEE (reference sequence). CDR3 nucleotide sequence: TGTGCCAGCAGCAGTTCAGGGAGCTCCTATAATTCACCCCTCCACTTT. This gives the protein CASSSSGSSYNSPLHF.

The chain links TRBV6-4 to TRBJ2-7; 7 nucleotides agree with TRBD1. Germline CDR1 and CDR2: MRHNA and SNTAGT. The V gene end was trimmed by 4 bases and the J gene end by 1 base; junction bases not matched to a gene: 10. CDR3 size: 16 residues. As DNA, the CDR3 is TGTGCCAGCAGTGCCATTAGACAGGGACGGTCCTACGAGCAGTACTTC. This encodes CASSAIRQGRSYEQYF.

This clonotype was detected a few times. This chain connects TRBV6-2 or TRBV6-3 to TRBJ1-1; tentative D call: TRBD1 (6 bases). Germline CDR1 is MNHEY and CDR2 is SVGEGT. The CDR3 sequence is 17 residues long. The V gene lost 6 bases and the J gene lost 1 base, with 21 bases spanning the gap. The CDR3: CASRTTGSVSRNTEAFF. CDR3 DNA: TGTGCCAGCAGAACAACAGGGTCGGTGTCCAGGAACACTGAAGCTTTCTTT.

This sequence joins TRBV7-6 and TRBJ2-2; 9 positions match TRBD1. This CDR3 is built from 16 residues. Looked up from germline, CDR1 is SGHVS and CDR2 is FNYEAQ. V shed 5 bases and J 6 bases; nucleotides not matched to a gene: 10. CDR3 in DNA: TGTGCCAGCAGCCAACCGGGACAGGGTGTCGCCGGGGAGCTGTTTTTT. Its translation: CASSQPGQGVAGELFF.